This TCR beta chain was observed in a study of OX40 agonist ivuxolimab in advanced cancers. Profiling relied on immunoSEQ multiplex PCR, and the TCRdb table lists in-frame clones only, not all of them. The data contain roughly 97,000 clones, over 85% of them seen just once; the ten biggest clones take up roughly 0.79%. Germline V gene lookup returns CDR1 GTSNPN and CDR2 SVGIG (reference sequence). V lost 4 bases to trimming and J lost 2 bases, with 6 bases between them. The CDR3 is made up of 12 amino acids. Material: CD4+ or CD8+ T cells sorted from blood, obtained in a trial of the OX40 agonist ivuxolimab. This receptor was obtained from an adult with an advanced solid tumor such as melanoma, head and neck, liver or kidney cancer. The J gene is TRBJ1-3, the V gene TRBV30; D not certain. Written as DNA, the CDR3 is TGTGCCTGGAAGGCAGCTGGAAACACCATATATTTT. Encoded protein: CAWKAAGNTIYF.